The clone carrying this TCR beta chain is labeled medium-sized. Its antigen is unknown. TCRdb recomputed calls from the 5' RACE reads with MiXCR, one row per CDR3 protein. Here the sample spans 95,000 to 110,000 distinct CDR3 sequences, roughly a tenth being singletons. Germline assignment: CDR1 SGHRS and CDR2 YFSETQ. V was cut by 1 base and J by 7 bases, with 11 bases left in between. The CDR3 is 14 residues long. Time point denoted: longitudinal time-point 3. Unsorted libraries were prepared from 2 million PBMCs held at -80 C. The sample originates from a study of neurological immune-mediated disorders. Study outcomes and limitations: Multiple sclerosis was found to have the least TCR clonal expansion, below healthy controls, and HTLV-1-associated myelopathy the most.

The chain employs TRBV5-1 and TRBJ1-4, with a possible D match to TRBD1 (6 bases). The sequencing input was PBMCs. This TCR was recovered from a female donor with HTLV-1-associated myelopathy (HAM/TSP). In DNA, the CDR3 is TGCGCCAGCAGCTTGACAGGGAAGAGTGAAAAACTGTTTTTT. Translated: CASSLTGKSEKLFF.